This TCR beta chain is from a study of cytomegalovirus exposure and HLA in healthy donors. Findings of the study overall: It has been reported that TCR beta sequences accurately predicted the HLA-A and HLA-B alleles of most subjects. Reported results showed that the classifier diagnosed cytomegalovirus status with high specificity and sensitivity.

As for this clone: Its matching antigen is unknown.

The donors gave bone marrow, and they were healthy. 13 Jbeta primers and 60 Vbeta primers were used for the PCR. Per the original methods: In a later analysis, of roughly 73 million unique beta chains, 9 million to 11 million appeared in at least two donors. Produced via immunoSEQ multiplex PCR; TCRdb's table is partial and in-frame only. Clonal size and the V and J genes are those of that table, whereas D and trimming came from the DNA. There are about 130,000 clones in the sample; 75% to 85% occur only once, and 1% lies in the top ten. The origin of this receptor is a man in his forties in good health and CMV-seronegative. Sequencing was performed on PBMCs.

The CDR3 DNA sequence: TGTGGAGGTCGGGGGGCCGGAGATACGCAGTATTTT. It specifies CGGRGAGDTQYF. The rearrangement links TRBV7-9 to TRBJ2-3; D might be TRBD2 (7 bases). The CDR3 covers 12 residues. CDR1 and CDR2 (germline): SEHNR, FQNEAQ (reference sequence).